The 23 T cell receptor beta chains reported below all come from one sample, sequenced in a study of shared clonotypes between healthy human individuals. Here immunoSEQ multiplex PCR was the method, and the copy in TCRdb shows in-frame clones only, minus some. Here the sample spans approximately 470,000 clones, about 72% being singletons. Sequences were obtained from PBMCs. Receptors were obtained from a woman aged 35 to 49 in good health. Some clones in this sample may be carry-over from other donors' samples.

The genes are TRBV5-8 and TRBJ2-1; D unresolved. Trimming stripped 4 bases from V and 2 bases from J, with 7 bases between. The CDR3 sequence is 13 residues long. Germline CDR1 and CDR2: SGHTS and YDEGEE. This CDR3 reads CASSPVPYNEQFF. As DNA, the CDR3 is TGTGCCAGCAGCCCAGTCCCCTACAATGAGCAGTTCTTC.

This clone was seen ten or more times. V gene TRBV6-6 combines with J gene TRBJ2-1; D not certain. This CDR3 has 13 amino acids. Germline CDR1 and CDR2: MNHNY and SVGAGI (reference sequence). The V end was cut by 5 bases, the J end by 0 bases, with 5 bases between. The CDR3 DNA reads as TGTGCCAGCAGTACCCACTCCTACAATGAGCAGTTCTTC. Protein: CASSTHSYNEQFF.

The J gene is TRBJ1-5, the V gene TRBV6-1; unclear D gene. The CDR3 spans 14 residues. The germline gives CDR1 MNHNS, CDR2 SASEGT. V was cut by 6 bases and J by 4 bases, with 13 bases left in between. This CDR3 is CASRLQEGNQPQHF. DNA of the CDR3: TGTGCCAGCAGACTACAAGAGGGTAATCAGCCCCAGCATTTT.

The gene calls are TRBV15 and TRBJ1-4; tentative D call: TRBD1 (5 bases). The CDR3 is 14 amino acids. Deletions cut 4 bases from V and 7 bases from J, with 13 bases between. Germline CDR1 is LNHNV and CDR2 is YYDKDF (reference sequence). The CDR3 loop is CATSKVRVGEKLFF. CDR3 nucleotides: TGTGCCACCAGCAAGGTCAGGGTGGGTGAAAAACTGTTTTTT.

The rearrangement joins TRBV4-2 to TRBJ2-5; 10 bases are a match to TRBD1. The CDR3 length is 15 residues. V gave up 1 base and J gave up 4 bases; unmatched junction bases: 3. CDR1 is LGHNA, CDR2 YNFKEQ, per germline. CDR3 in amino acids: CASSQAGTGAETQYF. Here the CDR3 DNA reads TGTGCCAGCAGCCAAGCCGGGACAGGGGCAGAGACCCAGTACTTC.

This chain uses TRBV7-9 with TRBJ2-2; D is possibly TRBD1 (5 bases). From germline, CDR1 is SEHNR and CDR2 FQNEAQ (reference sequence). V was cut by 2 bases and J by 2 bases, with 9 bases left in between. The CDR3 contains 15 residues. CDR3 sequence (DNA): TGTGCCAGCAGCTTATGGCAGGGAAACACCGGGGAGCTGTTTTTT. Protein product: CASSLWQGNTGELFF.

This clone was counted between two and nine times. The chain has TRBV5-6 and TRBJ2-7; TRBD1 aligns across 7 bases. The CDR3 consists of 14 residues. Germline values: CDR1 SGHDT, CDR2 YYEEEE. V shed 4 bases, J shed 3 bases, and the junction held 7 bases outside the gene matches. The CDR3, as DNA: TGTGCCAGCAGCCTCCTGACAGGGAGCTACGAGCAGTACTTC. This sequence encodes CASSLLTGSYEQYF.

The gene calls are TRBV4-2 and TRBJ2-5; D might be TRBD1 or TRBD2, each matching 5 bases. The germline V and J ends were trimmed by 3 bases and 11 bases, with 19 bases remaining between them. Per germline, CDR1 LGHNA and CDR2 YNFKEQ. The CDR3 is 14 residues long. The CDR3 here is CASSQGTESSEQYF. The CDR3 DNA is TGTGCCAGCAGCCAGGGGACCGAAAGCTCGGAGCAGTACTTC.

This chain uses TRBV7-9 with TRBJ2-1, with TRBD2 as a possible D gene (6 bases). The V gene lost 5 bases and the J gene lost 5 bases, with 13 bases spanning the gap. The CDR3 sequence is 14 residues long. From germline, CDR1 is SEHNR and CDR2 FQNEAQ (reference sequence). CDR3 sequence (DNA): TGTGCCAGCAGCCCATCGGGGGAGCACAATGAGCAGTTCTTC. It codes for CASSPSGEHNEQFF.

J is TRBJ2-5 and V is TRBV9, with 10 nucleotides matching TRBD2. The trim removed 3 bases at V and 5 bases at J, leaving 13 bases unmatched. The CDR3 length is 17 residues. The germline V gene has CDR1 SGDLS and CDR2 YYNGEE. The CDR3 protein is CASSAGLSRGLAETQYF. CDR3 nucleotides: TGTGCCAGCAGCGCCGGTCTATCGCGGGGACTAGCGGAGACCCAGTACTTC.

The sample holds a few counts of this clone. Other DNA sequences within the sample encode an identical CDR3. This chain uses TRBV6-5 with TRBJ2-7; D gene unclear. V was trimmed by 3 bases and J by 2 bases, leaving 2 bases between them. This CDR3 comprises 11 residues. The V gene's germline CDR1 is MNHEY and CDR2 SVGAGI. DNA of the CDR3: TGTGCCAGCAGTTATACCTACGAGCAGTACTTC. Amino acids: CASSYTYEQYF.

The chain is built from TRBV5-1 and TRBJ2-1, with 10 nucleotides matching TRBD2. V shed 4 bases, J shed 7 bases, and the junction held 8 bases outside the gene matches. From germline, CDR1 is SGHRS and CDR2 YFSETQ. This CDR3 is built from 15 residues. Here the CDR3 DNA reads TGCGCCAGCAGCCCGAGCGGGAGGGCCCAGAATGAGCAGTTCTTC. It specifies CASSPSGRAQNEQFF. Full variable domain (rest looked up from reference TRBV5-1 and TRBJ2-1): KAGVTQTPRYLIKTRGQQVTLSCSPISGHRSVSWYQQTPGQGLQFLFEYFSETQRNKGNFPGRFSGRQFSNSRSEMNVSTLELGDSALYLCASSPSGRAQNEQFFGPGTRLTVL.

In this sample, this clone turned up a few times. The chain uses TRBV28 and TRBJ2-7; D is unresolved. Germline-derived CDR1 and CDR2 are MDHEN and SYDVKM. This CDR3 contains 14 residues. Trimming pared 6 bases from V and 0 bases from J, leaving 12 bases between. CDR3 in amino acids: CASRGPGDSYEQYF. In DNA form, the CDR3 reads TGTGCCAGCAGGGGCCCTGGGGACTCCTACGAGCAGTACTTC. Looking up the rest from reference TRBV28 and TRBJ2-7 gives the full variable domain: DVKVTQSSRYLVKRTGEKVFLECVQDMDHENMFWYRQDPGLGLRLIYFSYDVKMKEKGDIPEGYSVSREKKERFSLILESASTNQTSMYLCASRGPGDSYEQYFGPGTRLTVT.

The V gene is TRBV7-9, the J gene TRBJ2-1, with 13 bases identical to TRBD2. The CDR3 has 16 amino acids. CDR1 and CDR2 from the germline V gene are SEHNR and FQNEAQ (reference sequence). V lost 5 bases and J lost 8; bases outside the gene matches: 9. CDR3 residues: CASSVSTGLAGYEQFF. In DNA form, the CDR3 reads TGTGCCAGCAGCGTCAGTACGGGACTAGCGGGGTATGAGCAGTTCTTC.

V is TRBV27 and J is TRBJ1-5, with D possibly being TRBD1 (6 bases). V gave up 3 bases and J gave up 2 bases, with 11 bases separating them. The CDR3 sequence is 15 residues long. Germline V gives CDR1 MNHEY, CDR2 SMNVEV (reference sequence). As DNA, the CDR3 is TGTGCCAGCAGTTTTCAGGGGTTAGGCAATCAGCCCCAGCATTTT. Translated: CASSFQGLGNQPQHF.

The rearrangement uses TRBV4-1 and TRBJ2-7; TRBD1 agrees at 10 bases. Trimming cost V 1 base and J 6 bases; bases outside gene matches: 12. Germline CDR1 MGHRA, CDR2 YSYEKL. The CDR3 runs to 17 residues. The CDR3 sequence: CASSQGGIGDRGTEQYF. The CDR3 DNA reads TGCGCCAGCAGCCAAGGGGGAATTGGGGACAGGGGTACCGAGCAGTACTTC.

The chain has TRBV11-2 and TRBJ2-1; 7 bases are shared with TRBD1. The germline V gene has CDR1 SGHAT and CDR2 FQNNGV. J was trimmed by 12 bases and V by 1 base; bases with no gene match: 9. CDR3 length: 14 amino acids. Here the CDR3 reads CASSLVDRVHWQFF. CDR3 DNA: TGTGCCAGCAGCTTAGTCGACAGGGTTCACTGGCAGTTCTTC.

J is TRBJ2-5 and V is TRBV5-4; D gene ambiguous. Between the trimmed V and J ends, which lost 2 bases and 2 bases, there was a span of 10 bases. Germline CDR1 SGHNT, CDR2 YYREEE (reference sequence). The CDR3 spans 14 residues. This CDR3 reads CASSLRIDQETQYF. The CDR3 DNA reads as TGTGCCAGCAGCTTAAGGATCGATCAAGAGACCCAGTACTTC.

This clone has only a few counts. This chain uses TRBV30 with TRBJ2-3, with 9 bases lining up with TRBD1. Looked up from germline, CDR1 is GTSNPN and CDR2 is SVGIG (reference sequence). The CDR3 contains 15 residues. J was trimmed by 5 bases and V by 2 bases; bases with no gene match: 8. CDR3 region: CAWSWGQGLGDTQYF. In nucleotides, the CDR3 is TGTGCCTGGAGTTGGGGACAGGGTTTGGGAGATACGCAGTATTTT.

V is TRBV4-1 and J is TRBJ1-4; 7 bases fit TRBD1. The ends lost 1 base at V and 11 bases at J; junction bases unmatched: 10. This CDR3 has 15 residues. Germline assignment: CDR1 MGHRA and CDR2 YSYEKL. The CDR3 coding sequence is TGCGCCAGCAGCCAAGGGGGGCAGGGGGGATTTAAACTGTTTTTT. Translating gives CASSQGGQGGFKLFF.

V and J are TRBV6-1 and TRBJ1-2, with D uncertain. This CDR3 is built from 14 residues. Per germline, CDR1 MNHNS and CDR2 SASEGT. V lost 3 bases to trimming and J lost 3 bases, with 11 bases between them. CDR3 sequence reads: CASSDPGVYYGYTF. The CDR3 bases are TGTGCCAGCAGTGATCCCGGGGTCTACTATGGCTACACCTTC.

The genes are TRBV7-2 and TRBJ2-7; perhaps D is TRBD1 or TRBD2 (6 bases each). From germline, CDR1 is SGHTA and CDR2 FQGNSA. The CDR3 is made up of 15 amino acids. V was shortened by 5 bases and J by 3 bases, with 17 bases between the two germline ends. In DNA form, the CDR3 reads TGTGCCAGCAGCCCGGGAGAGGGGGGAATCTACGAGCAGTACTTC. Its translation is CASSPGEGGIYEQYF.

This chain connects TRBV6-1 to TRBJ1-2, with a tentative D call TRBD1 (6 bases). The CDR3 sequence is 16 residues long. Germline values: CDR1 MNHNS, CDR2 SASEGT. V was cut by 3 bases and J by 2 bases, with 16 bases left in between. Here the CDR3 DNA reads TGTGCCAGCAGTGAGAGGGGGGGTTCAGTAAACTATGGCTACACCTTC. Translated: CASSERGGSVNYGYTF.